This T cell receptor beta chain derives from a study of regulatory T cells in long-lasting Graves disease. The study's findings and limits: TCR diversity in persistent Graves' patients was below that of newly diagnosed ones.

Time point indicated: newly diagnosed GD, antithyroid drugs for less than 3 months. RNA from PBMCs was the source of the TCR library. Library construction for TCR beta used iRepertoire HTBI primers and Arm-PCR of CDR3 regions. One entry per CDR3 protein results from TCRdb running MiXCR on the multiplex PCR reads. The sample consists of about 620,000 distinct CDR3 sequences, 16% of them appearing once. Note on this clonotype: The target antigen is unknown.

The ends lost 6 bases at V and 2 bases at J; junction bases unmatched: 9. Germline-derived CDR1 and CDR2 are SQVTM and ANQGSEA. This CDR3 spans 15 amino acids. The same data also went into a second study, on T cells in Graves' hyperthyroidism and ophthalmopathy.

The receptor was derived from a woman in her 30s with Graves disease. The specimen was peripheral blood mononuclear cells (PBMCs), collected at new diagnosis, from a patient treated with antithyroid drugs. This rearrangement joins TRBV29-1 to TRBJ2-1; 8 bases are a match to TRBD2. CDR3 nucleotides: TGCAGCGTCCCCAGAAGCGGGAGTACCTACAATGAGCAGTTCTTC. Amino acids: CSVPRSGSTYNEQFF.